The rows below give T cell receptor beta chains drawn from one sample of a study of radiotherapy plus CTLA-4 blockade in lung cancer. Data came from immunoSEQ multiplex PCR; TCRdb stores just in-frame clones and leaves some out. Of about 86,000 clones listed, less than 90% were seen once; the top ten hold under 0.85%. Here the sequenced sample was peripheral blood, taken from a patient treated with radiotherapy plus ipilimumab. The receptors originated from a human donor with non-small cell lung cancer who had stable disease on radiotherapy plus ipilimumab. CDR3s include the opening cysteine and the closing phenylalanine or tryptophan. Fields, in order: J gene, V gene, D gene, clone size, CDR3 DNA, CDR3 protein. The D gene is left open where the match is weak. The size of a clone is reported for some rows only, either as once, few or many, or as a class for expanded clones.

>TRBJ1-3|TRBV19|.|.
TGTGCCAGTAGGTCGGTTCGAAACACCATATATTTT
CASRSVRNTIYF
>TRBJ2-1|TRBV5-1|TRBD2|.
TGCGCCAGCACCGCGCAGCGGGAGGGGTCCTACAATGAGCAGTTCTTC
CASTAQREGSYNEQFF
>TRBJ1-1|TRBV7-6|TRBD1|.
TGTGCCAGTGGGACAGACCTTAACACTGAAGCTTTCTTT
CASGTDLNTEAFF
>TRBJ2-2|TRBV5-1|TRBD2|.
TGCGCCAGCAGCTTGGCCGGGACTAGCGGGCTTCAGGGGGAGCTGTTTTTT
CASSLAGTSGLQGELFF
>TRBJ1-6|TRBV28|.|.
TGTGCCAGCAGTTCCAGGTCACCCCTCCACTTT
CASSSRSPLHF
>TRBJ1-2|TRBV9|.|.
TGTGCCAGCAGCGTCCAAGCAGGGACTGACGGCTACACCTTC
CASSVQAGTDGYTF
>TRBJ2-1|TRBV2|.|few
TGTGCCAGCAGTGATAGAGCGCGGACCGAGCAGTTCTTC
CASSDRARTEQFF
>TRBJ2-1|TRBV7-2|TRBD2|.
TGTGCCAGCAGCTTAAGACTAGCGGGAGGCGTCGAGCAGTTCTTC
CASSLRLAGGVEQFF
>TRBJ2-7|TRBV18|.|.
TGTGCCAGCTCACCGAGGGGGAGTTACGAGCAGTACTTC
CASSPRGSYEQYF
>TRBJ1-5|TRBV10-2|.|.
TGCGCCAGCAGCTCGGGGCAGGGATATCAGCCCCAGCATTTT
CASSSGQGYQPQHF
>TRBJ1-2|TRBV29-1|TRBD1|.
TGCAGCGCCCCGGGAACAGGGGCCTATACGGAAGGCTACACCTTC
CSAPGTGAYTEGYTF
>TRBJ2-6|TRBV4-2|TRBD2|.
TGTGCCAGCAGCCAGTCTACTAGCGGGGGGGCTGGGGCCAACGTCCTGACTTTC
CASSQSTSGGAGANVLTF
>TRBJ1-3|TRBV4-1|.|.
TGCGCCAGCAGCCAGGCTGACACCATATATTTT
CASSQADTIYF
>TRBJ1-4|TRBV5-1|TRBD1|.
TGCGCCAGCAGGGAAGCCGGGACAGACTTCCCTGAAAAACTGTTTTTT
CASREAGTDFPEKLFF
>TRBJ2-3|TRBV27|.|.
TGTGCCAGCAGTTTATCGTCGACTTTTCCTAGCACAGATACGCAGTATTTT
CASSLSSTFPSTDTQYF
>TRBJ2-6|TRBV6-6|.|.
TGTGCCAGCAGTTACAGCAACTCTGGGGCCAACGTCCTGACTTTC
CASSYSNSGANVLTF